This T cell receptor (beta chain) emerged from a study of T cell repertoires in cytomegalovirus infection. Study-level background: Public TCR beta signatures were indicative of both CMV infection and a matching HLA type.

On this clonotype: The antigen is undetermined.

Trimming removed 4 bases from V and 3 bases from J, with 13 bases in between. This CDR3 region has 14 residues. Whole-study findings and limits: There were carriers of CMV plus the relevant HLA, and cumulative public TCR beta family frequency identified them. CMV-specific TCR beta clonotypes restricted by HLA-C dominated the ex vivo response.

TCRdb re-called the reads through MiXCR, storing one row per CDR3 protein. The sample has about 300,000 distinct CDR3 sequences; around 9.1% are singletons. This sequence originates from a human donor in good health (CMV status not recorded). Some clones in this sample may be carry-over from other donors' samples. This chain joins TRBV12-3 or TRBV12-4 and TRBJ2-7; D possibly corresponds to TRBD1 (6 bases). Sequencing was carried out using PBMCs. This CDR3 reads CASSWTDGDYEQYF. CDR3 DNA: TGTGCCAGCAGTTGGACAGACGGCGACTACGAGCAGTACTTC.